Following are 20 T cell receptor beta chains from one sample sequenced in a study of shared clonotypes between healthy human individuals (dated by TCRdb to about 2020). The method behind the library was the immunoSEQ multiplex PCR assay. TCRdb re-hosts the immuneACCESS table, in-frame sequences only. Its copies lack some clones; in the studies checked, an unresolved V gene accounts for under half of them, and the cause for the rest is not known. The sample data list 2 million to 2.5 million clones, and 80% to 95% of these were observed just once. Of the sample, approximately 0.39% is held by the ten largest clones. The sample consisted of naive CD4+ T cells from PBMCs. The cell subset or site label corresponds to: CD45RA+ positively selected. The receptor source for this set is a man younger than 35 in good health. Some clones in this sample may be carry-over from other donors' samples.

The rearrangement joins TRBV7-3 to TRBJ1-2; D is unresolved. CDR1 is SGHTA, CDR2 FQGTGA, per germline. Trimming shortened V by 4 bases and J by 2 bases, and 14 bases separated the two germline ends. This CDR3 comprises 15 residues. CDR3 nucleotide sequence: TGTGCCAGCAGCTCCACAGCTAACCTAAACTATGGCTACACCTTC. Its translation is CASSSTANLNYGYTF.

CDR3 sequence (DNA): TGTGCCAGCAGTTTAGGTGGGACAGGGTTTTACGAGCAGTACTTC. Its translation is CASSLGGTGFYEQYF. The rearrangement uses TRBV27 and TRBJ2-7; TRBD1 agrees at 9 bases. Per the germline V gene, CDR1 is MNHEY and CDR2 is SMNVEV (reference sequence). V lost 2 bases to trimming and J lost 4 bases; unmatched junction nucleotides: 6. CDR3 size: 15 residues.

This chain connects TRBV2 to TRBJ1-5; D not resolved. Looked up from germline, CDR1 is SNHLY and CDR2 is FYNNEI. The CDR3 loop spans 13 amino acids. V shed 3 bases and J shed 7 bases, with 10 bases lying between them. The CDR3 region has the DNA TGTGCCAGCAGTGACAGCCAGCAGCAGCCCCAGCATTTT. Protein product: CASSDSQQQPQHF.

V and J are TRBV6-4 and TRBJ2-1; 10 bases are a match to TRBD2. CDR3 length: 15 residues. Germline V CDR1 and CDR2: MRHNA, SNTAGT. The J segment lost 3 bases and the V segment lost 4 bases, leaving 3 bases of the junction unmatched. The CDR3 here is CASSVLAGVYNEQFF. CDR3 DNA sequence: TGTGCCAGCAGTGTCCTAGCGGGAGTCTACAATGAGCAGTTCTTC.

The chain combines TRBV2 with TRBJ1-2, with 7 positions matching TRBD1. V lost 6 bases, J lost 3 bases, and 4 bases stayed unmatched. The CDR3 runs 13 residues. Looked up from germline, CDR1 is SNHLY and CDR2 is FYNNEI. This chain's CDR3 is CASRRGQDYGYTF. In nucleotides, the CDR3 is TGTGCCAGCAGGAGGGGGCAGGACTATGGCTACACCTTC.

In this sample, this clone turned up once. V usage is TRBV27 and J usage is TRBJ2-1, with D perhaps assigned TRBD1 or TRBD2 (5 bases each). The V end was cut by 7 bases, the J end by 1 base, with 11 bases between. The length of the CDR3 is 14 residues. CDR1 MNHEY and CDR2 SMNVEV come from the germline V gene (reference sequence). CDR3 region: CASNRGPSYNEQFF. The CDR3 DNA is TGTGCCAGCAATAGGGGACCTTCCTACAATGAGCAGTTCTTC.

This sequence joins TRBV4-1 and TRBJ2-1; a weak D match, TRBD2 (6 bases). CDR3 length: 18 amino acids. CDR1 and CDR2 (germline): MGHRA, YSYEKL. V was pared by 0 bases and J by 0 bases, with 15 bases between. The CDR3 coding sequence is TGCGCCAGCAGCCAAGATCGGGGAGGTAGAAGCTCCTACAATGAGCAGTTCTTC. This codes for CASSQDRGGRSSYNEQFF.

The rearrangement joins TRBV2 to TRBJ1-3, with TRBD1 matching over 7 bases. V lost 4 bases and J lost 4; bases outside the gene matches: 4. Per the germline V gene, CDR1 is SNHLY and CDR2 is FYNNEI. CDR3 length equals 14 residues. For the CDR3, the DNA is TGTGCCAGCAGTGGGGTCAGGGGGGGAAACACCATATATTTT. It codes for CASSGVRGGNTIYF.

The V call is TRBV25-1, the J call TRBJ2-3; D is undetermined. With 7 bases removed from V and 1 base from J, the gap between germline ends came to 12 bases. The CDR3 is made up of 14 amino acids. Germline CDR1 is MGHDK and CDR2 is SYGVNS. The CDR3: CASNPVQGTDTQYF. CDR3 bases: TGTGCCAGCAACCCGGTCCAGGGCACAGATACGCAGTATTTT.

This clone was seen more than once but under ten times. The chain carries TRBV2 and TRBJ1-5, with 7 bases that match TRBD1. Trimming at V came to 2 bases and at J to 7 bases, leaving 5 bases not matched to a gene. Germline assignment: CDR1 SNHLY and CDR2 FYNNEI. The CDR3 extends over 14 amino acids. As DNA, the CDR3 is TGTGCCAGCAGTGAACCCCGCAGGGGGCAGCCCCAGCATTTT. It yields the protein CASSEPRRGQPQHF.

Note on this clone: Other DNA sequences within the sample encode an identical CDR3. J is TRBJ2-5 and V is TRBV5-4, with unresolved D. The germline gives CDR1 SGHNT, CDR2 YYREEE (reference sequence). V was clipped by 4 bases and J by 1 base, with 5 bases between them. The CDR3 consists of 12 residues. The CDR3 sequence is CASSLSQETQYF. DNA for the CDR3: TGTGCCAGCAGCCTAAGCCAAGAGACCCAGTACTTC.

The rearrangement uses TRBV7-2 and TRBJ2-7; 7 positions match TRBD2. The CDR3 loop spans 15 amino acids. From germline, CDR1 is SGHTA and CDR2 FQGNSA. V dropped 1 base and J dropped 5; count of bases not matched to a gene: 8. CDR3 region: CASSLVSREPNEQYF. The CDR3 coding sequence is TGTGCCAGCAGCTTAGTATCGCGGGAGCCGAACGAGCAGTACTTC.

This clone was seen only a few times. The chain is built from TRBV28 and TRBJ1-2; the D is unclear. Germline V gene lookup returns CDR1 MDHEN and CDR2 SYDVKM. The CDR3 loop spans 12 amino acids. Between the trimmed V and J ends, which lost 3 bases and 4 bases, there was a span of 6 bases. The CDR3 nucleotides read TGTGCCAGCAGTTTTGGGATCTATGGCTACACCTTC. Residues: CASSFGIYGYTF.

The chain carries TRBV5-1 and TRBJ2-3; unclear D gene. The CDR3 loop spans 14 amino acids. With 1 base removed from V and 1 base from J, the gap between germline ends came to 7 bases. Germline V gene lookup returns CDR1 SGHRS and CDR2 YFSETQ. The CDR3 DNA is TGCGCCAGCAGCTTGTCGCCTCGCACAGATACGCAGTATTTT. This sequence encodes CASSLSPRTDTQYF.

J is TRBJ1-3 and V is TRBV29-1, with a tentative D call TRBD1 (6 bases). The CDR3 length is 14 residues. Germline-derived CDR1 and CDR2 are SQVTM and ANQGSEA. Trimming took 6 bases from V and 0 from J, leaving 12 bases between them. CDR3: CSVIQGFSGNTIYF. The CDR3 DNA reads as TGCAGCGTAATACAGGGATTCTCTGGAAACACCATATATTTT.

The gene calls are TRBV7-9 and TRBJ2-7; no reliable D call. CDR1 is SEHNR and CDR2 is FQNEAQ in the germline V gene (reference sequence). The CDR3 runs to 11 residues. Trimming removed 5 bases from V and 7 bases from J, with 9 bases in between. CDR3 loop: CASSRRTEQYF. The CDR3 DNA reads TGTGCCAGCAGCCGAAGGACGGAGCAGTACTTC.

The chain uses TRBV11-3 and TRBJ2-1; D not certain. Looked up from germline, CDR1 is SGHNT and CDR2 is YENEEA. The CDR3 is 14 amino acids. Trimming pared 1 base from V and 2 bases from J, leaving 6 bases between. CDR3 bases: TGTGCCAGCAGCTTAGGCTCGACCTACAATGAGCAGTTCTTC. This translates into CASSLGSTYNEQFF.

This clone has just one count. The V and J genes are TRBV28 and TRBJ1-5; 7 bases are shared with TRBD1. The CDR3 runs 13 residues. Germline V CDR1 and CDR2: MDHEN, SYDVKM. Trimming took 3 bases from V and 5 from J; bases not matched to a gene: 1. This CDR3 reads CASSFDRDQPQHF. CDR3 nucleotides: TGTGCCAGCAGTTTTGACAGGGATCAGCCCCAGCATTTT. The full variable domain, with the rest looked up from reference TRBV28 and TRBJ1-5, is DVKVTQSSRYLVKRTGEKVFLECVQDMDHENMFWYRQDPGLGLRLIYFSYDVKMKEKGDIPEGYSVSREKKERFSLILESASTNQTSMYLCASSFDRDQPQHFGDGTRLSIL.

On this clone itself: Other nucleotide sequences in the sample specify the same CDR3. The CDR3 region is CSADRVGTEAFF. The CDR3 nucleotides read TGCAGCGCTGACAGGGTAGGCACTGAAGCTTTCTTT. The chain recombines TRBV29-1 with TRBJ1-1; 7 nucleotides line up with TRBD1. Trimming took 7 bases from V and 4 from J; bases not matched to a gene: 6. CDR3 size: 12 residues. Germline CDR1 SQVTM, CDR2 ANQGSEA.

The chain combines TRBV4-2 with TRBJ2-5; the D gene is possibly TRBD1 (5 bases). V lost 1 base and J 2 bases, leaving 14 bases between the germline ends. CDR3 size: 16 residues. Germline V gives CDR1 LGHNA, CDR2 YNFKEQ. The CDR3: CASSQVSPDRQETQYF. The CDR3 nucleotides read TGTGCCAGCAGCCAAGTTAGCCCAGACAGACAAGAGACCCAGTACTTC.